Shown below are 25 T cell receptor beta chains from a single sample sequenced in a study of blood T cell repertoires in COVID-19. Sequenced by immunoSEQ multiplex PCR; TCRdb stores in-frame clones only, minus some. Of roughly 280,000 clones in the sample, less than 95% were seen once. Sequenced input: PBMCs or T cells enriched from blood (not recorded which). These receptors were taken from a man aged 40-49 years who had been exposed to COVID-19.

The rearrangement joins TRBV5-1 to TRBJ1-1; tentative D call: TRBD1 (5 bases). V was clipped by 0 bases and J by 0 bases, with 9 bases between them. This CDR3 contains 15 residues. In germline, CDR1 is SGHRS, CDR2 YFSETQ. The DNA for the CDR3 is TGCGCCAGCAGCTTGGTCACAGGCATGAACACTGAAGCTTTCTTT. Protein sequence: CASSLVTGMNTEAFF.

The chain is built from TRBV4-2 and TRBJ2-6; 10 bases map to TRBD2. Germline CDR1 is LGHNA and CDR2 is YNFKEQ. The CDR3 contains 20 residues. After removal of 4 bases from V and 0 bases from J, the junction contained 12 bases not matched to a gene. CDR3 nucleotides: TGTGCCAGCAGCCCCACTAGCGGGATCACCCCAAACTCTGGGGCCAACGTCCTGACTTTC. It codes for CASSPTSGITPNSGANVLTF.

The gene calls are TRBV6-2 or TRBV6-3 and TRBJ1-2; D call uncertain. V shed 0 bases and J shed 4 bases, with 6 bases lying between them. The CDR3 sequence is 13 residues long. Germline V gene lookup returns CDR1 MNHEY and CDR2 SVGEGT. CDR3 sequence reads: CASSYSGTYGYTF. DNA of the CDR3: TGTGCCAGCAGTTACTCGGGCACCTATGGCTACACCTTC.

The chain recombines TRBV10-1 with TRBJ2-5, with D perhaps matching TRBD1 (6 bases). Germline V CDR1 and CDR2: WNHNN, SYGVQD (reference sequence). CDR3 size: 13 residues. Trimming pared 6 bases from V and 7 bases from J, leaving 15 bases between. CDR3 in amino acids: CASSPYEGGTQYF. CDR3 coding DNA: TGCGCCAGCAGCCCATACGAAGGGGGGACCCAGTACTTC.

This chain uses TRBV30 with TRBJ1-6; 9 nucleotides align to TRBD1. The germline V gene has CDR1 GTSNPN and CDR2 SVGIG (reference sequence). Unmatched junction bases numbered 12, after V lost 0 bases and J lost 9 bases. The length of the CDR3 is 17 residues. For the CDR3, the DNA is TGTGCCTGGAGTGTATCCCGGGGACAGGGCAGGAGTTCACCCCTCCACTTT. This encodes CAWSVSRGQGRSSPLHF.

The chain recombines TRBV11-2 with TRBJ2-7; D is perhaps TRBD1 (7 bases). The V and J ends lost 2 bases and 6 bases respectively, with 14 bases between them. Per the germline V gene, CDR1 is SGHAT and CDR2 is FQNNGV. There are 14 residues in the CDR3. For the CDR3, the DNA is TGTGCCAGCAGCTTACCCACAGGGGACTTCGAGCAGTACTTC. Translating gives CASSLPTGDFEQYF.

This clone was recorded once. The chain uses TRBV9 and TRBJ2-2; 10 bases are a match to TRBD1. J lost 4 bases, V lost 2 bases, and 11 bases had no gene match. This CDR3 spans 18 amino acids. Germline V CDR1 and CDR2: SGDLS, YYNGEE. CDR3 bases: TGTGCCAGCAGCGTTGACGACAGGGGGCCTCTGTTCACCGGGGAGCTGTTTTTT. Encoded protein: CASSVDDRGPLFTGELFF.

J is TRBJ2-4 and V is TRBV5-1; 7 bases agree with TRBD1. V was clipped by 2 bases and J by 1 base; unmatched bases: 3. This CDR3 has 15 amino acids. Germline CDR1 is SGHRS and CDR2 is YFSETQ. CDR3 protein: CASSLQGQAKNIQYF. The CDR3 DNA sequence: TGCGCCAGCAGCTTACAGGGACAGGCCAAAAACATTCAGTACTTC.

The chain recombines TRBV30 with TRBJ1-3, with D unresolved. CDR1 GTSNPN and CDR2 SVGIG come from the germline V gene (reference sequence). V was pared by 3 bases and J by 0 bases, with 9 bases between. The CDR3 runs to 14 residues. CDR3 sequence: CAWSAQSSGNTIYF. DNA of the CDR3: TGTGCCTGGAGCGCACAGTCCTCTGGAAACACCATATATTTT. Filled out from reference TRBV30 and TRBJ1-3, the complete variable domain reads SQTIHQWPATLVQPVGSPLSLECTVEGTSNPNLYWYRQAAGRGLQLLFYSVGIGQISSEVPQNLSASRPQDRQFILSSKKLLLSDSGFYLCAWSAQSSGNTIYFGEGSWLTVV.

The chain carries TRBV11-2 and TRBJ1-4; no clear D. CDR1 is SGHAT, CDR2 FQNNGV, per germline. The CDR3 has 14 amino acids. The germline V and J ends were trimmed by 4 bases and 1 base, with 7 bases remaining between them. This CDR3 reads CASSSSLTNEKLFF. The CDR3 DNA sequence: TGTGCCAGCAGCTCTAGTCTAACTAATGAAAAACTGTTTTTT.

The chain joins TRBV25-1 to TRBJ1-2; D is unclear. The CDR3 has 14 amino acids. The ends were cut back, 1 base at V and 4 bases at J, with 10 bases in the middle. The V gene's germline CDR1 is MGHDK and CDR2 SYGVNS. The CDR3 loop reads CASSEFGGSYGYTF. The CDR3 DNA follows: TGTGCCAGCAGTGAATTTGGAGGGAGCTATGGCTACACCTTC.

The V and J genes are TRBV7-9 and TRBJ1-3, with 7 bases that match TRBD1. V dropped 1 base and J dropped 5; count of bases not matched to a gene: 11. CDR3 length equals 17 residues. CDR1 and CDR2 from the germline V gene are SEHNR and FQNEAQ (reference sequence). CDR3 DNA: TGTGCCAGCAGCTTAGTTGGTGTCAGGGGGACACGAAACACCATATATTTT. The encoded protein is CASSLVGVRGTRNTIYF.

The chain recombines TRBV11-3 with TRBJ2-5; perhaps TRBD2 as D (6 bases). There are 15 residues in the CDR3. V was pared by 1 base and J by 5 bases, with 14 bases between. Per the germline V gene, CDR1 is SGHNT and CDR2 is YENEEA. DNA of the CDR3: TGTGCCAGCAGCTTAGGGGACTCCCTCGGGGAGACCCAGTACTTC. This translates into CASSLGDSLGETQYF.

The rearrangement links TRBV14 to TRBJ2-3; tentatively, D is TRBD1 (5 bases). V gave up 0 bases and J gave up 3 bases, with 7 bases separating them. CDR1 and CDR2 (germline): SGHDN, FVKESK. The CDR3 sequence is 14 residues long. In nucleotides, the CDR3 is TGTGCCAGCAGCCAAGACAGGGCGACAGATACGCAGTATTTT. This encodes CASSQDRATDTQYF. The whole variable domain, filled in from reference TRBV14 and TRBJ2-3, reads EAGVTQFPSHSVIEKGQTVTLRCDPISGHDNLYWYRRVMGKEIKFLLHFVKESKQDESGMPNNRFLAERTGGTYSTLKVQPAELEDSGVYFCASSQDRATDTQYFGPGTRLTVL.

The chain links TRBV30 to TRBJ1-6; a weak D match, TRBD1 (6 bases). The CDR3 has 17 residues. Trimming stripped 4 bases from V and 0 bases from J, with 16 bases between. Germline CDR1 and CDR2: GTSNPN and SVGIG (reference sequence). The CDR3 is CAWTLDSPSSYNSPLHF. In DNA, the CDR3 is TGTGCCTGGACGCTGGACAGTCCGAGCTCCTATAATTCACCCCTCCACTTT.

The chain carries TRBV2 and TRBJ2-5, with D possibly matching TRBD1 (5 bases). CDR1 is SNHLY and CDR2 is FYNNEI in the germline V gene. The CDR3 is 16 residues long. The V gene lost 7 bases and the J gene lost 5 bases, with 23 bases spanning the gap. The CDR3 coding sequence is TGTGCCAGCAACACCGCCGGATCAGGGTCGGGTGAGACCCAGTACTTC. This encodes CASNTAGSGSGETQYF.

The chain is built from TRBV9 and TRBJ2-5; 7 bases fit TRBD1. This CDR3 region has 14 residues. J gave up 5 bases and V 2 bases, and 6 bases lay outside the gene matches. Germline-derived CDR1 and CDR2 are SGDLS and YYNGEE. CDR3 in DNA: TGTGCCAGCAGCGTCACAGGGGATGTGGAGACCCAGTACTTC. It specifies CASSVTGDVETQYF.

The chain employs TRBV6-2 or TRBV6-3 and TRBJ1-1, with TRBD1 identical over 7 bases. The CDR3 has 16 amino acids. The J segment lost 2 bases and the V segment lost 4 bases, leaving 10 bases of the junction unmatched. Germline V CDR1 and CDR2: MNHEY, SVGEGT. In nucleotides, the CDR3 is TGTGCCAGCAGTTTCGAACAGGGGCTAATTAACACTGAAGCTTTCTTT. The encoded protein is CASSFEQGLINTEAFF.

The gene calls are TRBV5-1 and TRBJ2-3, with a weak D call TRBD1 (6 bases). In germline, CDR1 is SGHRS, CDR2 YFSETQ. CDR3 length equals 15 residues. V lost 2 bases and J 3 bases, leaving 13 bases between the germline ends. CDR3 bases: TGCGCCAGCAGCTTTCTGACAGGAGCGACAGATACGCAGTATTTT. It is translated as CASSFLTGATDTQYF. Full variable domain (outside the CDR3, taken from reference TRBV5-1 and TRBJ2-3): KAGVTQTPRYLIKTRGQQVTLSCSPISGHRSVSWYQQTPGQGLQFLFEYFSETQRNKGNFPGRFSGRQFSNSRSEMNVSTLELGDSALYLCASSFLTGATDTQYFGPGTRLTVL.

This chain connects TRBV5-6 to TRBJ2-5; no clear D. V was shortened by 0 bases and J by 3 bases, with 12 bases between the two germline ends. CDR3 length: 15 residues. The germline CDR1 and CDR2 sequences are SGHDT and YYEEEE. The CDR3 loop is CASSLAQFEEETQYF. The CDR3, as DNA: TGTGCCAGCAGCTTGGCTCAGTTTGAGGAAGAGACCCAGTACTTC.

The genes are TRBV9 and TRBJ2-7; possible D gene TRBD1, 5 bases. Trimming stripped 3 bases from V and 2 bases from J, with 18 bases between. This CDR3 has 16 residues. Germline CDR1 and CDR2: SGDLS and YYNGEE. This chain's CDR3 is CASSEGPNRPTYEQYF. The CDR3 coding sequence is TGTGCCAGCAGCGAAGGGCCAAACAGGCCGACCTACGAGCAGTACTTC.

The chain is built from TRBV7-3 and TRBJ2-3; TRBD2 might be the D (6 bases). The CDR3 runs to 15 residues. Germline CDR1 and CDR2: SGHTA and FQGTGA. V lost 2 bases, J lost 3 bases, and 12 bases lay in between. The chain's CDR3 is CASSLGTPGTDTQYF. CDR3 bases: TGTGCCAGCAGCTTAGGGACTCCAGGAACAGATACGCAGTATTTT.

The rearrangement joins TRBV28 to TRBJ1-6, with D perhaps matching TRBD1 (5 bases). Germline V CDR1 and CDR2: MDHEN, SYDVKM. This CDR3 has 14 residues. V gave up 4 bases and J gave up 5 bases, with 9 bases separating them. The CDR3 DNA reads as TGTGCCAGCAGTTGGACACCAAATAATTCACCCCTCCACTTT. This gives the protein CASSWTPNNSPLHF.

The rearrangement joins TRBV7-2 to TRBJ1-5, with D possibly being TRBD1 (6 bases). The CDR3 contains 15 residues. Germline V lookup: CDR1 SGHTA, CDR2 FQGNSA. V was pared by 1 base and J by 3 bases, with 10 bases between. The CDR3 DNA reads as TGTGCCAGCAGCTTAGGAGGGGGTCCCAATCAGCCCCAGCATTTT. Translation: CASSLGGGPNQPQHF.

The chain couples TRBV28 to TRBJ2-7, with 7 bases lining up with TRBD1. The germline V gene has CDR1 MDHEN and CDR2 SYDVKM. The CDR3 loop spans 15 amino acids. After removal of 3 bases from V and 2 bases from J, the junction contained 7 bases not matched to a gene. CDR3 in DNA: TGTGCCAGCAGTTTTATTGGGACAGCGCCCTACGAGCAGTACTTC. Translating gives CASSFIGTAPYEQYF.